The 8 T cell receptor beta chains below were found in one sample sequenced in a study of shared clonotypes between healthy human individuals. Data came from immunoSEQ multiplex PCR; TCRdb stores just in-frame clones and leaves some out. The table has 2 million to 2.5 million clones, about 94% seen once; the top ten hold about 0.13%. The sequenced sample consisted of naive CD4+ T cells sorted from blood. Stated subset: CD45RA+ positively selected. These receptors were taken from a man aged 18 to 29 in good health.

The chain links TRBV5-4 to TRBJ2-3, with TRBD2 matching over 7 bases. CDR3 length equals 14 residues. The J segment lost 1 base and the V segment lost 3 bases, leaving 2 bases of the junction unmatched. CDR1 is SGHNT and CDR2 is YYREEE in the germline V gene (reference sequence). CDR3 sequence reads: CASSWSGGTDTQYF. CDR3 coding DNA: TGTGCCAGCAGCTGGAGCGGGGGCACAGATACGCAGTATTTT.

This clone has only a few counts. CDR3 sequence (DNA): TGTGCCAGCAGCGTTCCGGACTATGGCTACACCTTC. Translated: CASSVPDYGYTF. The chain recombines TRBV9 with TRBJ1-2; D is uncertain. From germline, CDR1 is SGDLS and CDR2 YYNGEE. V was pared by 2 bases and J by 3 bases, with 5 bases between. The CDR3 runs to 12 residues.

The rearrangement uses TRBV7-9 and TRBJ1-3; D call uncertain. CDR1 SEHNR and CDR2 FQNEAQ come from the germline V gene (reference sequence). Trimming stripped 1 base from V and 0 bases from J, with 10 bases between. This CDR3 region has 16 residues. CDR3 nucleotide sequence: TGTGCCAGCAGCTTAGTCTCTGACTCCTCTGGAAACACCATATATTTT. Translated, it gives CASSLVSDSSGNTIYF.

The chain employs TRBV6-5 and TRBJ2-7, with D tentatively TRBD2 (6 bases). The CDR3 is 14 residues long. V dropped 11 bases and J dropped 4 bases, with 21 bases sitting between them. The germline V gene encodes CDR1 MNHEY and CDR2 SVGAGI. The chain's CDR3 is CASSRRGDGYEQYF. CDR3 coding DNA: TGTGCCTCCAGTCGGCGGGGCGACGGATACGAGCAGTACTTC.

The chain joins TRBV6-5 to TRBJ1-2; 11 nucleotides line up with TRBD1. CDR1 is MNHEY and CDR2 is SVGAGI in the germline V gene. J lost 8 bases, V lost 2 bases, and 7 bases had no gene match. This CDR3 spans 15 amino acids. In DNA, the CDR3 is TGTGCCAGCAGTTACCGGGACAGGGGGTCGGAGGGCTACACCTTC. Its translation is CASSYRDRGSEGYTF.

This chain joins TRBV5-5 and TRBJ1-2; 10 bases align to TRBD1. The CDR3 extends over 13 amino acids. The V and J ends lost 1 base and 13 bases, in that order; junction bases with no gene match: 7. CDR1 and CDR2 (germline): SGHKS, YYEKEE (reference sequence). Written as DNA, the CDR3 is TGTGCCAGCAGCTTGACACCGGGACAGGGGTTCACCTTC. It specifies CASSLTPGQGFTF.

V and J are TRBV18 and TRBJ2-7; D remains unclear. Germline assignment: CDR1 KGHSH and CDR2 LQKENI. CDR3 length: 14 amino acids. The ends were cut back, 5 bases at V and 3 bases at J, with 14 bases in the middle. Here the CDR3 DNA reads TGTGCCAGCTCAGTCCTCGCCAACAGCTACGAGCAGTACTTC. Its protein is CASSVLANSYEQYF. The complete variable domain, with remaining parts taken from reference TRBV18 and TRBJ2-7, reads NAGVMQNPRHLVRRRGQEARLRCSPMKGHSHVYWYRQLPEEGLKFMVYLQKENIIDESGMPKERFSAEFPKEGPSILRIQQVVRGDSAAYFCASSVLANSYEQYFGPGTRLTVT.

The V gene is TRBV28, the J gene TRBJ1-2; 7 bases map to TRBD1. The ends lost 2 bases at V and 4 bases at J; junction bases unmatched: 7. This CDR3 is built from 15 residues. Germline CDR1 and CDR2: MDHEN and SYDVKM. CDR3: CASSLTDRESYGYTF. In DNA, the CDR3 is TGTGCCAGCAGTTTAACCGACAGGGAGAGCTATGGCTACACCTTC.